The 8 T cell receptor beta chains reported below all come from one sample, sequenced in a study of PD-1 and CTLA-4 blockade in melanoma. Profiled with immunoSEQ multiplex PCR; TCRdb holds only in-frame clones, not every one. The sample contains around 11,000 clones, 65% to 90% of which appear only once. The sequencing used CD8+ T cells from peripheral blood, collected from a patient given anti-PD-1 treatment. The receptors shown here come from a human donor with melanoma.

CDR3: CASSYSREEDGYTF. The CDR3 DNA sequence: TGTGCCAGCAGTTACTCGAGGGAAGAGGACGGCTACACCTTC. The rearrangement uses TRBV6-5 and TRBJ1-2; D ambiguous. CDR3 length: 14 amino acids. Deletions cut 0 bases from V and 8 bases from J, with 13 bases between. In germline, CDR1 is MNHEY, CDR2 SVGAGI.

Only one count was recorded for this clone. V and J are TRBV30 and TRBJ2-1, with 14 bases aligning to TRBD2. The germline gives CDR1 GTSNPN, CDR2 SVGIG (reference sequence). CDR3 length: 15 residues. The V gene end was trimmed by 0 bases and the J gene end by 8 bases; junction bases not matched to a gene: 3. DNA for the CDR3: TGTGCCTGGAGTGTAGGGACTAGCGGGAGAGATGAGCAGTTCTTC. This translates into CAWSVGTSGRDEQFF.

V and J are TRBV3-1 (or the pseudogene TRBV3-2) and TRBJ1-1, with D tentatively TRBD1 (5 bases). Trimming left V 6 bases short and J 8 bases short, with 13 bases between. This CDR3 is built from 12 residues. The V gene's germline CDR1 is LGHDT and CDR2 YNNKEL (reference sequence). The CDR3 DNA reads TGTGCCAGCAGTCGGGACCCAAGGGAAGCTTTCTTT. Translation gives CASSRDPREAFF.

The rearrangement uses TRBV2 and TRBJ2-3; 7 bases map to TRBD2. The CDR3 loop spans 13 amino acids. Germline assignment: CDR1 SNHLY and CDR2 FYNNEI. The V segment lost 11 bases and the J segment 1 base; nucleotides outside the gene matches: 6. In DNA form, the CDR3 reads TGTGCCGGCCGGACTAGGGGCACAGATACGCAGTATTTT. Its protein is CAGRTRGTDTQYF.

This rearrangement joins TRBV12-3 or TRBV12-4 to TRBJ2-3; D gene unclear. The CDR3 runs 12 residues. The V gene lost 4 bases and the J gene lost 7 bases, with 9 bases spanning the gap. The chain's CDR3 is CASSSPRNTQYF. CDR3 nucleotides: TGTGCCAGCAGTTCCCCCCGTAATACGCAGTATTTT.

V is TRBV27 and J is TRBJ2-7, with D maybe TRBD2 (6 bases). In germline, CDR1 is MNHEY, CDR2 SMNVEV (reference sequence). V dropped 6 bases and J dropped 0 bases, with 18 bases sitting between them. This CDR3 spans 16 amino acids. The CDR3 spells CASSPLGEALSYEQYF. Here the CDR3 DNA reads TGTGCCAGCAGCCCCCTGGGGGAGGCCCTCTCCTACGAGCAGTACTTC.

This clone came up a few times. The chain recombines TRBV6-2 or TRBV6-3 with TRBJ2-1; D is unclear. Trimming left V 2 bases short and J 7 bases short, with 3 bases between. In germline, CDR1 is MNHEY, CDR2 SVGEGT. The CDR3 is 11 amino acids. In nucleotides, the CDR3 is TGTGCCAGCAGTTACGGGAATGAGCAGTTCTTC. Translation gives CASSYGNEQFF.

The J gene is TRBJ2-2, the V gene TRBV6-5; possible D gene TRBD2, 5 bases. CDR3 size: 15 residues. Trimming took 2 bases from V and 4 from J, leaving 11 bases between them. CDR1 MNHEY and CDR2 SVGAGI come from the germline V gene. In DNA form, the CDR3 reads TGTGCCAGCAGTTACGAGAGGGTTGCCACCGGGGAGCTGTTTTTT. Amino acids: CASSYERVATGELFF.